The sequence of this T cell receptor beta chain was determined in a study of blood T cell repertoires in COVID-19. For the study at large: PBMCs, B-cell-depleted T cells, or T cells provided the cDNA or gDNA that made up the material.

The CDR3 is made up of 14 amino acids. Between the trimmed V and J ends, which lost 6 bases and 1 base, there was a span of 12 bases. Looked up from germline, CDR1 is SGHAT and CDR2 is FQNNGV. In the authors' workflow: Amplification with reference gene primers provided the estimates of nucleated cell counts. Profiling relied on immunoSEQ multiplex PCR, and the TCRdb table lists in-frame clones only, not all of them. The V and J calls and clone size are taken from that table; D and trimming were inferred from the DNA. Among some 290,000 clones, roughly 93% were seen once, and the ten largest hold about 2.5%. In terms of age and location, participants ranged from roughly 18 to 100 years and lived in about two dozen US areas. In its sample, this clone was seen a few times.

V and J are TRBV11-2 and TRBJ1-1; no clear D. The sample comprised PBMCs or T cells enriched from blood (not recorded which). This TCR was sampled from a middle-aged woman with acute COVID-19. The CDR3 spells CASRHYVQNTEAFF. The CDR3 DNA reads as TGTGCCAGCAGGCATTACGTACAGAACACTGAAGCTTTCTTT.